The 13 T cell receptor beta chains below were found in one sample sequenced in a study of T-cell reconstitution after alpha-beta-depleted transplantation in children (dated by TCRdb to 2015 to 2016). In light of the paper, this sample's time point label describes: day 60 (about 2 months) after transplantation. Per the publication, the treatment or condition label means: allogeneic hematopoietic cell transplantation with graft depleted of TCRalphabeta T cells and CD19 B cells. The library was produced with PCR. This sample was sequenced with an Illumina HiSeq 2500. TCR libraries were prepared with molecular barcoding, using unique molecular identifiers to normalize TCRbeta repertoire quantification. In-frame beta chains were kept once TCRdb had trimmed the public reads at Q25 with fastp and called clones with MiXCR. Identical CDR3 proteins give one entry, which carries the most common genes and DNA. This sample lists 100,000 or so distinct CDR3 sequences; 4.5% to 7.5% were detected once. The ten most abundant clones make up about 6% of the sample.

Sequencing was performed on PBMCs, mostly from graft donor cells, taken 60 days after TCRalphabeta/CD19-depleted stem cell transplant. These receptors all stem from a female patient aged 2-15 years who had a stem cell transplant for Fanconi anemia, so the T cells may come from the graft donor.

This clonotype was found many times. V is TRBV11-2 and J is TRBJ2-1, with 12 bases matching TRBD2. Germline-derived CDR1 and CDR2 are SGHAT and FQNNGV. This CDR3 contains 19 residues. With 5 bases clipped from V and 1 base from J, the junction kept 12 bases outside the gene matches. CDR3 in amino acids: CASSGRPSGGAGSYNEQFF. Written as DNA, the CDR3 is TGTGCCAGCAGCGGACGTCCTAGCGGGGGGGCCGGTTCCTACAATGAGCAGTTCTTC.

The table lists this clonotype with many counts. The chain combines TRBV28 with TRBJ1-6; TRBD1 agrees at 7 bases. V lost 5 bases, J lost 7 bases, and 8 bases stayed unmatched. Germline V gene data show CDR1 as MDHEN and CDR2 as SYDVKM. The CDR3 has 15 amino acids. The DNA of the CDR3 is TGTGCCAGCAGTGATCAGACAGGGACCAATTCACCCCTCCACTTT. Translating it yields CASSDQTGTNSPLHF.

This clonotype has a handful of counts. The chain is built from TRBV4-2 and TRBJ2-7; the match to TRBD1 covers 7 bases. The length of the CDR3 is 15 residues. Germline lookup yields CDR1 LGHNA and CDR2 YNFKEQ. Trimming took 3 bases from V and 1 from J; bases not matched to a gene: 6. Written as DNA, the CDR3 is TGTGCCAGCAGCCACGAGGGGACAGTATCCTACGAGCAGTACTTC. Residues: CASSHEGTVSYEQYF.

This clonotype was found many times. The chain combines TRBV9 with TRBJ2-6; possible D gene TRBD1, 6 bases. CDR1 is SGDLS and CDR2 is YYNGEE in the germline V gene. This CDR3 is 17 amino acids long. V was shortened by 6 bases and J by 2 bases, with 18 bases between the two germline ends. CDR3 DNA: TGTGCCAGCACCAAATTTCTACAGGGAGCTGGGGCCAACGTCCTGACTTTC. Translation gives CASTKFLQGAGANVLTF.

The chain carries TRBV20-1 and TRBJ1-1; possibly TRBD1 for D (5 bases). Germline V lookup: CDR1 DFQATT, CDR2 SNEGSKA (reference sequence). Trimming stripped 5 bases from V and 1 base from J, with 8 bases between. The CDR3 covers 12 residues. In DNA form, the CDR3 reads TGCAGTGCTTCGGACAAGAACACTGAAGCTTTCTTT. Amino acids: CSASDKNTEAFF.

This clonotype showed up many times. The V and J genes are TRBV4-2 and TRBJ2-3; D uncertain. V was trimmed by 1 base and J by 0 bases, leaving 14 bases between them. This CDR3 comprises 17 residues. Germline V lookup: CDR1 LGHNA, CDR2 YNFKEQ. In DNA, the CDR3 is TGTGCCAGCAGCCAAGGGACGGCAACCTCTAGCACAGATACGCAGTATTTT. Its translation is CASSQGTATSSTDTQYF.

This clonotype came up many times. The chain combines TRBV20-1 with TRBJ2-7; D might be TRBD1 or TRBD2, each matching 5 bases. Germline V gives CDR1 DFQATT, CDR2 SNEGSKA (reference sequence). This CDR3 is built from 15 residues. With 0 bases removed from V and 3 bases from J, the gap between germline ends came to 15 bases. Here the CDR3 reads CSARDSPGRGYEQYF. CDR3 nucleotides: TGCAGTGCTAGAGACAGCCCGGGACGGGGCTACGAGCAGTACTTC.

As regards this clonotype: The junction shows a germline mismatch at one end, possibly a read error. The chain carries TRBV5-5 and TRBJ2-1, with TRBD2 matching over 11 bases. There are 15 residues in the CDR3. Germline V gene lookup returns CDR1 SGHKS and CDR2 YYEKEE (reference sequence). CDR3 nucleotide sequence: TGTGCCAGCAGCATGGGACTAGCGGTCTACAATGAGCATTTCTTC. Translated, it gives CASSMGLAVYNEHFF.

This clonotype was found a few times. The V call is TRBV7-3, the J call TRBJ2-1, with 12 bases matching TRBD2. The CDR3 is made up of 16 amino acids. V lost 1 base to trimming and J lost 9 bases; unmatched junction nucleotides: 7. The V gene's germline CDR1 is SGHTA and CDR2 FQGTGA. The CDR3 region is CASSLILAGGPVEQFF. The CDR3 nucleotides read TGTGCCAGCAGCTTAATCCTAGCGGGAGGGCCTGTTGAGCAGTTCTTC. Full variable domain (outside the CDR3, taken from reference TRBV7-3 and TRBJ2-1): GAGVSQTPSNKVTEKGKYVELRCDPISGHTALYWYRQSLGQGPEFLIYFQGTGAADDSGLPNDRFFAVRPEGSVSTLKIQRTERGDSAVYLCASSLILAGGPVEQFFGPGTRLTVL.

This clonotype was recorded many times. The chain links TRBV28 to TRBJ2-7; no firm D call. CDR3 length: 13 amino acids. Trimming removed 3 bases from V and 4 bases from J, with 10 bases in between. The germline gives CDR1 MDHEN, CDR2 SYDVKM. This CDR3 is CASSFSGPYEQYF. The CDR3 region has the DNA TGTGCCAGCAGTTTCTCAGGTCCATACGAGCAGTACTTC. Full variable domain (outside the CDR3, taken from reference TRBV28 and TRBJ2-7): DVKVTQSSRYLVKRTGEKVFLECVQDMDHENMFWYRQDPGLGLRLIYFSYDVKMKEKGDIPEGYSVSREKKERFSLILESASTNQTSMYLCASSFSGPYEQYFGPGTRLTVT.

The table lists this clonotype with many counts. The V call is TRBV12-3 or TRBV12-4, the J call TRBJ2-2; 10 bases map to TRBD1. Losses at the gene ends were 6 bases for V and 4 bases for J; bases not matched to a gene: 5. The CDR3 runs 15 residues. The CDR3, as DNA: TGTGCCAGCAGCTGGACAGGGGGTGGCACCGGGGAGCTGTTTTTT. It yields the protein CASSWTGGGTGELFF.

The sample holds a few counts of this clonotype. The V call is TRBV20-1, the J call TRBJ2-7; tentative D call: TRBD2 (6 bases). The CDR3 length is 14 residues. V shed 4 bases and J shed 0 bases, with 13 bases lying between them. CDR1 and CDR2 (germline): DFQATT, SNEGSKA (reference sequence). This CDR3 reads CSAMDYRSSYEQYF. The CDR3 DNA follows: TGCAGTGCTATGGACTACCGAAGCTCCTACGAGCAGTACTTC.

This clonotype was observed many times. The chain employs TRBV5-1 and TRBJ2-7; 7 nucleotides line up with TRBD2. The CDR3 runs to 15 residues. The germline V gene has CDR1 SGHRS and CDR2 YFSETQ. V trimming: 2 bases; J trimming: 7 bases; junction bases outside the gene matches: 12. This CDR3 reads CASSLSTRGLREQYF. The DNA of the CDR3 is TGCGCCAGCAGCTTATCGACTAGGGGACTAAGGGAGCAGTACTTC.